The 20 T cell receptor beta chains given below trace back to one sample, sequenced in a study of technical replicates of blood from a few donors. Clones were sequenced by immunoSEQ multiplex PCR, and TCRdb holds only the in-frame ones, with some missing. The repertoire holds approximately 82,000 clones, with roughly 94% as singletons. Sequencing input: T cells isolated from PBMCs. The receptors were sampled from a human donor in good health.

The chain has TRBV5-6 and TRBJ1-2, with D tentatively TRBD1 (5 bases). The CDR3 totals 12 residues. Germline V gene data show CDR1 as SGHDT and CDR2 as YYEEEE. V shed 5 bases and J shed 4 bases, with 9 bases lying between them. The CDR3 region has the DNA TGTGCCAGCAGTAAAGACAGCTATGGCTACACCTTC. This gives the protein CASSKDSYGYTF.

This chain uses TRBV4-1 with TRBJ1-4, with TRBD1 identical over 12 bases. The CDR3 is 19 residues long. Germline values: CDR1 MGHRA, CDR2 YSYEKL. V was clipped by 4 bases and J by 8 bases; unmatched bases: 17. The CDR3, as DNA: TGCGCCAGCAGCCCAGCCCTTAGTAGGGACAGGGGGCTAAGGGAAAAACTGTTTTTT. Amino acid sequence: CASSPALSRDRGLREKLFF.

V and J are TRBV18 and TRBJ1-1; unclear D gene. The CDR3 consists of 13 residues. CDR1 and CDR2 (germline): KGHSH, LQKENI. Deletions cut 0 bases from V and 8 bases from J, with 10 bases between. The CDR3 sequence is CASSPPFLEEAFF. CDR3 in DNA: TGTGCCAGCTCACCACCTTTTTTGGAGGAAGCTTTCTTT.

This chain uses TRBV9 with TRBJ2-1; 7 bases match TRBD1. J gave up 4 bases and V 2 bases, and 12 bases lay outside the gene matches. Looked up from germline, CDR1 is SGDLS and CDR2 is YYNGEE. The CDR3 spans 17 residues. The CDR3 sequence: CASSVQGEPFPYNEQFF. As DNA, the CDR3 is TGTGCCAGCAGCGTTCAGGGGGAACCCTTCCCTTACAATGAGCAGTTCTTC.

The chain recombines TRBV12-5 with TRBJ1-1, with TRBD1 matching over 9 bases. The V segment lost 5 bases and the J segment 7 bases; nucleotides outside the gene matches: 8. CDR1 LGHNT and CDR2 FRNRAP come from the germline V gene. CDR3 length equals 14 residues. The CDR3 DNA sequence: TGTGCTAGTGGTCCCGGGACAGGGAGTCGTGAAGCTTTCTTT. This gives the protein CASGPGTGSREAFF.

V gene TRBV19 combines with J gene TRBJ2-1; D is unresolved. Looked up from germline, CDR1 is LNHDA and CDR2 is SQIVND (reference sequence). This CDR3 comprises 12 residues. V shed 5 bases and J shed 3 bases, with 5 bases lying between them. Written as DNA, the CDR3 is TGTGCCAGTAGTGGAGACTACAATGAGCAGTTCTTC. It is translated as CASSGDYNEQFF.

The chain carries TRBV18 and TRBJ1-3, with no clear D. The germline V and J ends were trimmed by 5 bases and 4 bases, with 18 bases remaining between them. The V gene's germline CDR1 is KGHSH and CDR2 LQKENI. The CDR3 totals 16 residues. Written as DNA, the CDR3 is TGTGCCAGCTCAGAGGTACCGTGGATGGCGGGAAACACCATATATTTT. Translating it yields CASSEVPWMAGNTIYF.

The chain carries TRBV19 and TRBJ2-3, with D possibly being TRBD1 (7 bases). V lost 5 bases and J lost 2, with 14 bases in between. In germline, CDR1 is LNHDA, CDR2 SQIVND (reference sequence). The CDR3 is made up of 15 amino acids. The CDR3 nucleotides are TGTGCCAGTAGTCCCAGGGGGGCCCTCACAGATACGCAGTATTTT. Its protein product is CASSPRGALTDTQYF. Together with reference TRBV19 and TRBJ2-3, the CDR3 gives the full variable domain: DGGITQSPKYLFRKEGQNVTLSCEQNLNHDAMYWYRQDPGQGLRLIYYSQIVNDFQKGDIAEGYSVSREKKESFPLTVTSAQKNPTAFYLCASSPRGALTDTQYFGPGTRLTVL.

DNA of the CDR3: TGTGCCAGCAGTCCGCTCCTGGAGGGCTCTGGAAACACCATATATTTT. This gives the protein CASSPLLEGSGNTIYF. The chain uses TRBV28 and TRBJ1-3, with D unresolved. The CDR3 is 16 amino acids. V lost 5 bases to trimming and J lost 0 bases, with 14 bases between them. From germline, CDR1 is MDHEN and CDR2 SYDVKM.

The chain uses TRBV15 and TRBJ1-1, with TRBD1 matching 9 bases. Germline loops: CDR1 LNHNV, CDR2 YYDKDF (reference sequence). The J segment lost 5 bases and the V segment lost 0 bases, leaving 10 bases of the junction unmatched. This CDR3 spans 17 amino acids. The DNA of the CDR3 is TGTGCCACCAGCAGAGAAGGCACAGGGGGCCGGAGGACTGAAGCTTTCTTT. Protein: CATSREGTGGRRTEAFF.

The rearrangement uses TRBV7-6 and TRBJ2-1; tentatively, D is TRBD1 (6 bases). Per the germline V gene, CDR1 is SGHVS and CDR2 is FNYEAQ. Trimming cost V 4 bases and J 5 bases, with 18 bases left between them. This CDR3 has 16 residues. CDR3 sequence: CASSSFRGPNNNEQFF. CDR3 nucleotide sequence: TGTGCCAGCAGCTCATTCAGGGGTCCAAATAACAATGAGCAGTTCTTC.

This chain uses TRBV29-1 with TRBJ2-7, with 7 positions matching TRBD2. The V and J ends lost 4 bases and 6 bases, in that order; junction bases with no gene match: 9. The CDR3 contains 13 residues. Germline values: CDR1 SQVTM, CDR2 ANQGSEA. CDR3 sequence reads: CSVGAGVTREQYF. As DNA, the CDR3 is TGCAGCGTTGGGGCGGGAGTCACGCGCGAGCAGTACTTC.

This rearrangement joins TRBV11-2 to TRBJ1-2, with 7 bases aligning to TRBD1. The germline V gene encodes CDR1 SGHAT and CDR2 FQNNGV. The CDR3 length is 15 residues. V gave up 2 bases and J gave up 4 bases; unmatched junction bases: 7. The CDR3 sequence: CASSLPHDRAYGYTF. In DNA form, the CDR3 reads TGTGCCAGCAGCTTACCCCACGACAGGGCCTATGGCTACACCTTC.

This sequence joins TRBV2 and TRBJ1-6; 8 bases agree with TRBD1. From germline, CDR1 is SNHLY and CDR2 FYNNEI. The CDR3 loop spans 16 amino acids. J was trimmed by 0 bases and V by 5 bases; bases with no gene match: 3. CDR3 loop: CASSRQGSSYNSPLHF. The CDR3 DNA reads as TGTGCCAGCAGTCGACAGGGGAGCTCCTATAATTCACCCCTCCACTTT. Complete variable domain (other parts from reference TRBV2 and TRBJ1-6): EPEVTQTPSHQVTQMGQEVILRCVPISNHLYFYWYRQILGQKVEFLVSFYNNEISEKSEIFDDQFSVERPDGSNFTLKIRSTKLEDSAMYFCASSRQGSSYNSPLHFGNGTRLTVT.

CDR3 sequence reads: CATSTRHSTHNEQFF. The DNA of the CDR3 is TGTGCCACCAGCACTCGGCATAGCACCCACAATGAGCAGTTCTTC. The gene calls are TRBV15 and TRBJ2-1; D gene ambiguous. V was pared by 4 bases and J by 5 bases, with 15 bases between. The CDR3 runs 15 residues. CDR1 LNHNV and CDR2 YYDKDF come from the germline V gene (reference sequence).

V is TRBV7-9 and J is TRBJ2-1, with TRBD2 matching 14 bases. The V gene's germline CDR1 is SEHNR and CDR2 FQNEAQ (reference sequence). The length of the CDR3 is 15 residues. V was clipped by 4 bases and J by 9 bases; unmatched bases: 5. CDR3 region: CASSWGLAGDGEQFF. DNA of the CDR3: TGTGCCAGCAGCTGGGGACTAGCGGGAGATGGTGAGCAGTTCTTC.

The V and J genes are TRBV6-6 and TRBJ1-1; D is unresolved. Germline V gene lookup returns CDR1 MNHNY and CDR2 SVGAGI (reference sequence). V lost 2 bases and J 5 bases, leaving 12 bases between the germline ends. The CDR3 contains 14 residues. In DNA, the CDR3 is TGTGCCAGCAGTTACAGGCAGCGGCAAACTGAAGCTTTCTTT. It yields the protein CASSYRQRQTEAFF.

The chain uses TRBV18 and TRBJ2-1; D uncertain. CDR1 and CDR2 (germline): KGHSH, LQKENI. V was clipped by 3 bases and J by 6 bases, with 12 bases between them. The CDR3 has 14 amino acids. CDR3 protein: CASSPPTGSNEQFF. The CDR3 nucleotides read TGTGCCAGCTCACCTCCGACGGGTTCCAATGAGCAGTTCTTC.

V is TRBV4-2 and J is TRBJ2-1; the match to TRBD1 covers 7 bases. The CDR3 is 15 residues long. The J segment lost 4 bases and the V segment lost 4 bases, leaving 7 bases of the junction unmatched. Germline assignment: CDR1 LGHNA and CDR2 YNFKEQ. CDR3 sequence reads: CASSLGTETYNEQFF. DNA of the CDR3: TGTGCCAGCAGCCTCGGGACAGAGACTTACAATGAGCAGTTCTTC.

The rearrangement uses TRBV19 and TRBJ1-3, with D unclear. Germline V CDR1 and CDR2: LNHDA, SQIVND (reference sequence). V gave up 3 bases and J gave up 4 bases, with 7 bases separating them. The CDR3 consists of 13 residues. This CDR3 reads CASSINAGNTIYF. CDR3 coding DNA: TGTGCCAGTAGTATTAACGCGGGAAACACCATATATTTT.